These 22 T cell receptor beta chains originate from one sample sequenced in a study of Graves' ophthalmopathy and Graves' hyperthyroidism. From RNA, the CDR3 regions of TCR beta chains were amplified and sequenced. The workflow started with a first-round RT-PCR run with HTBI primers and then moved on to a second-round multiplex PCR. TCRdb processed the multiplex PCR reads anew with MiXCR; each CDR3 protein has one entry. Of hundreds of thousands of distinct CDR3 sequences in the sample, 20% to 25% were seen once. Sequences were obtained from peripheral blood. The source of these receptors is a woman under 30 with stable Graves' hyperthyroidism.

V is TRBV11-2 and J is TRBJ2-5; perhaps TRBD2 as D (6 bases). V shed 4 bases and J shed 12 bases, with 18 bases lying between them. The CDR3 length is 13 residues. CDR1 and CDR2 (germline): SGHAT, FQNNGV. The CDR3 DNA follows: TGTGCCAGCAGCTCCTCGGGAGAGCAGACGGAGTACTTC. The encoded protein is CASSSSGEQTEYF.

This clonotype was seen many times. The genes are TRBV4-3 and TRBJ2-2, with D uncertain. The CDR3 has 14 amino acids. The germline V gene encodes CDR1 LGHNA and CDR2 YSLEER. The V and J ends lost 4 bases and 0 bases respectively, with 6 bases between them. DNA for the CDR3: TGCGCCAGCAGCCGAGCAACGAACACCGGGGAGCTGTTTTTT. It encodes CASSRATNTGELFF.

This clonotype has ten or more counts. The chain employs TRBV20-1 and TRBJ1-6, with D possibly being TRBD1 (5 bases). V was shortened by 3 bases and J by 6 bases, with 12 bases between the two germline ends. Germline V CDR1 and CDR2: DFQATT, SNEGSKA (reference sequence). The CDR3 totals 14 residues. CDR3 nucleotide sequence: TGCAGTGCTAGTCGTGGGGCGGGTAATTCACCCCTCCACTTT. Its protein is CSASRGAGNSPLHF.

This clonotype was observed at least ten times. The V call is TRBV11-2, the J call TRBJ2-7; 8 nucleotides match TRBD2. This CDR3 contains 17 residues. V gave up 4 bases and J gave up 5 bases; unmatched junction bases: 16. The germline V gene encodes CDR1 SGHAT and CDR2 FQNNGV. For the CDR3, the DNA is TGTGCCAGCAGCTCCTCTGTCCTCCCCGCGGGAGGTGACGAGCAGTACTTC. Translated: CASSSSVLPAGGDEQYF.

This clonotype was detected many times. The rearrangement joins TRBV20-1 to TRBJ1-2, with D possibly TRBD1 on 6 matching bases. CDR3 size: 11 residues. Trimming cost V 2 bases and J 5 bases, with 6 bases left between them. The germline CDR1 and CDR2 sequences are DFQATT and SNEGSKA (reference sequence). The CDR3 DNA sequence: TGCAGTGCTAGAACAGGGTATGGCTACACCTTC. Translation: CSARTGYGYTF.

This clonotype was detected ten times or more. V and J are TRBV28 and TRBJ1-1; D remains unclear. Germline CDR1 and CDR2: MDHEN and SYDVKM. V was trimmed by 3 bases and J by 10 bases, leaving 9 bases between them. The CDR3 is made up of 11 amino acids. CDR3 amino acids: CASSLSTIAFF. Written as DNA, the CDR3 is TGTGCCAGCAGTTTGAGTACTATAGCTTTCTTT.

In its sample, this clonotype was seen many times. CDR3 bases: TGTGCCAGCAGCTCCATTCAGGGCGGACCTTTGCATTTT. Translating it yields CASSSIQGGPLHF. The chain joins TRBV5-6 to TRBJ1-5; perhaps TRBD1 as D (5 bases). This CDR3 is 13 amino acids long. Trimming shortened V by 3 bases and J by 15 bases, and 19 bases separated the two germline ends. Germline V gene sequence: CDR1 SGHDT, CDR2 YYEEEE.

This clonotype was observed at least ten times. The chain has TRBV6-5 and TRBJ2-2; possible D gene TRBD2, 6 bases. Germline V lookup: CDR1 MNHEY, CDR2 SVGAGI. The CDR3 runs to 13 residues. The V and J ends lost 4 bases and 6 bases respectively, with 9 bases between them. The DNA for the CDR3 is TGTGCCAGCAGTTCGTGGGGGGCCGGGGAGCTGTTTTTT. The encoded protein is CASSSWGAGELFF.

In this sample, this clonotype turned up many times. The chain combines TRBV20-1 with TRBJ2-7, with D possibly TRBD1 on 5 matching bases. The CDR3 spans 12 residues. V dropped 1 base and J dropped 3 bases, with 7 bases sitting between them. Germline lookup yields CDR1 DFQATT and CDR2 SNEGSKA (reference sequence). CDR3 sequence reads: CSARGGLYEQYF. The CDR3 nucleotides read TGCAGTGCTAGAGGGGGCCTCTACGAGCAGTACTTC.

The gene calls are TRBV12-5 and TRBJ1-6; 7 positions agree with TRBD1. The CDR3 extends over 15 amino acids. V was clipped by 4 bases and J by 6 bases; unmatched bases: 6. CDR1 LGHNT and CDR2 FRNRAP come from the germline V gene. The CDR3, as DNA: TGTGCTAGTGGTTCCGACAGGGTGACTAATTCACCCCTCCACTTT. Its translation: CASGSDRVTNSPLHF.

This clonotype has only a few counts. The chain uses TRBV5-4 and TRBJ2-5; the D gene could be TRBD1 or TRBD2 (6 bases each). The CDR3 has 14 residues. Trimming removed 3 bases at V and 5 bases at J, with 14 bases between. In germline, CDR1 is SGHNT, CDR2 YYREEE (reference sequence). CDR3 DNA: TGTGCCAGCAGCTCAAGGGGGGCCCGGGAGACCCAGTACTTC. Encoded protein: CASSSRGARETQYF.

This chain uses TRBV6-2 or TRBV6-3 with TRBJ2-5; D remains ambiguous. The CDR3 has 16 residues. With 2 bases removed from V and 1 base from J, the gap between germline ends came to 14 bases. CDR1 MNHEY and CDR2 SVGEGT come from the germline V gene. This CDR3 is CASSYNYRQVQETQYF. The CDR3 nucleotides are TGTGCCAGCAGTTACAATTACCGGCAGGTCCAAGAGACCCAGTACTTC.

This clonotype was found many times. The J gene is TRBJ2-7, the V gene TRBV14, with a possible D match to TRBD1 (6 bases). There are 15 residues in the CDR3. V was clipped by 2 bases and J by 3 bases, with 14 bases between them. CDR1 is SGHDN, CDR2 FVKESK, per germline. Here the CDR3 DNA reads TGTGCCAGCAGCCAACGGACAGTCACGCTCTACGAGCAGTACTTC. Its translation: CASSQRTVTLYEQYF.

The gene calls are TRBV12-3 or TRBV12-4 and TRBJ1-3, with D possibly matching TRBD1 (6 bases). The CDR3 is 17 residues long. V was trimmed by 6 bases and J by 0 bases, leaving 18 bases between them. DNA for the CDR3: TGTGCCAGCAGCCTCCGGAGGGGGGGAAACTCTGGAAACACCATATATTTT. Translation: CASSLRRGGNSGNTIYF.

In the case of this clonotype: A much larger clone lies a single base off, so this may be a read error. CDR3 DNA sequence: TGTGCCAGCAGTGGACATACGAACACTGAAGCTTTCTTT. Amino acids: CASSGHTNTEAFF. This chain links TRBV28 with TRBJ1-1; D might be TRBD1 (5 bases). The germline V gene encodes CDR1 MDHEN and CDR2 SYDVKM. V was cut by 5 bases and J by 1 base, with 8 bases left in between. The CDR3 totals 13 residues.

This clonotype was found many times. The rearrangement links TRBV25-1 to TRBJ1-2; 8 nucleotides align to TRBD1. The V segment lost 3 bases and the J segment 4 bases; nucleotides outside the gene matches: 7. The germline V gene has CDR1 MGHDK and CDR2 SYGVNS. This CDR3 has 15 residues. The CDR3 region has the DNA TGTGCCAGCAGTGATTGGACAGGGAGATTCTATGGCTACACCTTC. Translation: CASSDWTGRFYGYTF.

The chain links TRBV20-1 to TRBJ2-5, with 13 bases matching TRBD2. V was clipped by 1 base and J by 5 bases; unmatched bases: 7. Germline V CDR1 and CDR2: DFQATT, SNEGSKA (reference sequence). CDR3 length: 16 amino acids. CDR3 nucleotide sequence: TGCAGTGCTAGAGGCACTAGCGGGAGGGCCGGGGAGACCCAGTACTTC. Amino acid sequence: CSARGTSGRAGETQYF.

This clonotype was found many times. The V and J genes are TRBV6-1 and TRBJ2-5; weak D call: TRBD2 (6 bases). The V gene's germline CDR1 is MNHNS and CDR2 SASEGT. The CDR3 has 10 amino acids. Trimming took off 6 bases at V and 11 bases at J, with 10 bases between the two ends. CDR3 region: CASRGLLQYF. CDR3 coding DNA: TGTGCCAGCAGGGGACTCCTTCAGTACTTC.

This clonotype was seen repeatedly, ten times or more. The chain links TRBV5-1 to TRBJ2-7; D is tentatively TRBD1 or TRBD2 (6 bases each). In germline, CDR1 is SGHRS, CDR2 YFSETQ. The CDR3 sequence is 15 residues long. Between the trimmed V and J ends, which lost 5 bases and 4 bases, there was a span of 19 bases. CDR3 DNA sequence: TGCGCCAGCAGGCGAGGTGACGGGGGCGATTACGAGCAGTACTTC. Translated: CASRRGDGGDYEQYF.

This clonotype was counted ten times or more. This sequence joins TRBV20-1 and TRBJ2-7; maybe TRBD1 (5 bases). Trimming cost V 1 base and J 7 bases, with 23 bases left between them. This CDR3 comprises 16 residues. Germline values: CDR1 DFQATT, CDR2 SNEGSKA (reference sequence). The CDR3 DNA follows: TGCAGTGCTAGAGGGGGTGGCGGACGGTCACAGGAAGAGCAGTACTTC. Protein product: CSARGGGGRSQEEQYF.

This clonotype was counted at least ten times. The J gene is TRBJ2-4, the V gene TRBV28, with a weak D call TRBD2 (6 bases). Deletions cut 6 bases from V and 6 bases from J, with 12 bases between. This CDR3 spans 13 amino acids. Per germline, CDR1 MDHEN and CDR2 SYDVKM. The CDR3, as DNA: TGTGCCAGCAGGACCGACGGGAGAAACATTCAGTACTTC. It codes for CASRTDGRNIQYF.

The DNA for the CDR3 is TGTGCCAGCAGTGGTTGGAAAAACACTGAAGCTTTCTTT. As protein: CASSGWKNTEAFF. The rearrangement links TRBV6-1 to TRBJ1-1, with D uncertain. The CDR3 loop spans 13 amino acids. CDR1 and CDR2 from the germline V gene are MNHNS and SASEGT. The V and J ends lost 4 bases and 2 bases respectively, with 8 bases between them.